This T cell receptor beta chain was recorded in a study of chemoradiotherapy in HPV16-positive cancers. In the study overall: Functional T-cell assays on two HPV16-positive patients' cells defined candidate HPV-specific clones and common TCR motifs.

Only in-frame clones appear in the TCRdb table, and some are missing; sequencing was by immunoSEQ multiplex PCR. The sample records thousands of clones, roughly 80% being singletons. Regarding this clone: Its antigen remains unidentified.

Germline values: CDR1 SGHRS, CDR2 YFSETQ. The length of the CDR3 is 16 residues. V was clipped by 4 bases and J by 5 bases; unmatched bases: 9. Study-wide results and limits: Non-HPV-specific T cells did not expand in tumors during treatment, whereas candidate HPV-specific clones and E7-related motifs did.

Here the sequenced sample was tumor tissue, taken from a patient who underwent chemoradiotherapy. This clonotype originated in a human donor with HPV-associated anogenital cancer. The chain links TRBV5-1 to TRBJ1-1, with 12 bases fitting TRBD1. DNA of the CDR3: TGCGCCAGCAGCGGGGGACAGGGGGCCGGAGGGACTGAAGCTTTCTTT. The encoded protein is CASSGGQGAGGTEAFF.